These 3 T cell receptor beta chains originate from one sample sequenced in a study of OX40 agonist ivuxolimab in advanced cancers. Assay used: immunoSEQ multiplex PCR; TCRdb lists only in-frame clones, some missing. The repertoire consists of around 69,000 clones, with roughly 83% occurring once and the leading ten covering 0.7%. Sequencing used CD4+ or CD8+ T cells sorted from blood, obtained in a trial of the OX40 agonist ivuxolimab. The receptors were sampled from an adult with an advanced solid tumor such as melanoma, head and neck, liver or kidney cancer.

This clone was detected only once. This chain uses TRBV11-1 with TRBJ2-2, with D uncertain. V lost 1 base to trimming and J lost 5 bases, with 8 bases between them. Germline V gives CDR1 SGHAT, CDR2 FQDESV (reference sequence). The CDR3 is made up of 14 amino acids. In nucleotides, the CDR3 is TGTGCCAGCAGCTTAGAGGCGTTTACCGGGGAGCTGTTTTTT. Amino acid sequence: CASSLEAFTGELFF.

This rearrangement joins TRBV15 to TRBJ1-5; D is perhaps TRBD1 (5 bases). There are 16 residues in the CDR3. Trimming cost V 5 bases and J 9 bases, with 23 bases left between them. Looked up from germline, CDR1 is LNHNV and CDR2 is YYDKDF (reference sequence). CDR3 amino acids: CATSRPGGTLLAPQHF. CDR3 nucleotide sequence: TGTGCCACCAGCCGCCCCGGGGGAACGCTACTGGCGCCCCAGCATTTT.

The chain uses TRBV29-1 and TRBJ2-3; D ambiguous. This CDR3 spans 10 amino acids. V lost 8 bases and J 2 bases, leaving 5 bases between the germline ends. In germline, CDR1 is SQVTM, CDR2 ANQGSEA. The CDR3 region has the DNA TGCAGCACAGACACAGATACGCAGTATTTT. Residues: CSTDTDTQYF.